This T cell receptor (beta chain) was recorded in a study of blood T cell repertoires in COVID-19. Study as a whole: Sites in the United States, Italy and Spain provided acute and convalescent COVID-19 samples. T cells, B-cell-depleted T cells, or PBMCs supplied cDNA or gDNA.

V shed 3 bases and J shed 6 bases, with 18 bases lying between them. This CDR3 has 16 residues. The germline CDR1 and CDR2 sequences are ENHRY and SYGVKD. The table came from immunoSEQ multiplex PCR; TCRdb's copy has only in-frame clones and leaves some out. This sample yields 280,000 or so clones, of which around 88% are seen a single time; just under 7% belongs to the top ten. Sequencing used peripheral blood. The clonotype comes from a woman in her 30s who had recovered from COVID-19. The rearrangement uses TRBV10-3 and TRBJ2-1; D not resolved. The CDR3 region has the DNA TGTGCCATCAGTGACGCGGTTTCGCCCCCGGGCAATGAGCAGTTCTTC. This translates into CAISDAVSPPGNEQFF.